The entry that follows covers one TCR beta chain sequence. This sample was included in a study of cytomegalovirus exposure and HLA in healthy donors. With 60 Vbeta and 13 Jbeta primers, the PCR was carried out. Data came from immunoSEQ multiplex PCR; TCRdb stores just in-frame clones and leaves some out. The sample records tens of thousands of clones, roughly three quarters being singletons. Sequences were obtained from PBMCs. The source of this sequence is a woman between 35 and 50 years old in good health and CMV-seropositive.

As DNA, the CDR3 is TGTGCCTGGAGTGTAGGACAGGATCAGTTCTTC. Amino acids: CAWSVGQDQFF. The chain combines TRBV30 with TRBJ2-1; 7 nucleotides align to TRBD1. Trimming cost V 0 bases and J 13 bases; bases outside gene matches: 3. The CDR3 contains 11 residues. The germline CDR1 and CDR2 sequences are GTSNPN and SVGIG (reference sequence).